The present TCR beta chain was sequenced within a study of T-cell memory formation after mild COVID-19. Across the whole study: Clusters were largely donor specific.

The V segment lost 6 bases and the J segment 11 bases; nucleotides outside the gene matches: 13. CDR3 length equals 14 residues. The germline CDR1 and CDR2 sequences are MGHRA and YSYEKL. TCRdb reanalysed the 5' RACE reads using MiXCR and keeps one entry per CDR3 protein. Of about 250,000 distinct CDR3 sequences listed, around 17% are singletons. This clonotype was seen a handful of times. The antigen is not known. Findings and caveats of the study: Clones that shrank (day 15 to 85) were balanced CD4/CD8, whereas later expanders leaned CD4+.

The source is a young man who had mild COVID-19 (a few samples of this study predate the infection). Cell type and time point are not known. The V call is TRBV4-1, the J call TRBJ1-1; 9 nucleotides match TRBD1. The sequencing input was PBMCs or a T cell subset sorted from them (not recorded which). The CDR3: CASRDGTGRDGAFF. CDR3 sequence (DNA): TGCGCCAGCAGGGACGGGACAGGGAGGGACGGGGCTTTCTTT.